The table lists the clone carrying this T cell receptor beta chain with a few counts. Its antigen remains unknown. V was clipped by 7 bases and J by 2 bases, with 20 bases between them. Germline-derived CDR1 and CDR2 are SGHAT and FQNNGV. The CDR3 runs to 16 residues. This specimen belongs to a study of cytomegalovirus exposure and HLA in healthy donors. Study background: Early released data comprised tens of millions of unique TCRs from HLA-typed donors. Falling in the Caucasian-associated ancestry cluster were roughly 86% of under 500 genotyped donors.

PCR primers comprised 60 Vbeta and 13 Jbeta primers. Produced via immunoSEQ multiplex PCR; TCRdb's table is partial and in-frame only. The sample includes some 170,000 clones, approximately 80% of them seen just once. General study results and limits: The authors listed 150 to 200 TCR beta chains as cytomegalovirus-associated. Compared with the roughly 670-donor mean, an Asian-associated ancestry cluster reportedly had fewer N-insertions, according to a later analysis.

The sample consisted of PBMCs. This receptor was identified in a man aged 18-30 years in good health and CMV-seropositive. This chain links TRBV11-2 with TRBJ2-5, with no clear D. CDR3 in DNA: TGTGCCAGCACTCTATCGCGGTCTGGGTATCAAGAGACCCAGTACTTC. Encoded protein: CASTLSRSGYQETQYF. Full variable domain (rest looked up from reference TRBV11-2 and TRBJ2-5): EAGVAQSPRYKIIEKRQSVAFWCNPISGHATLYWYQQILGQGPKLLIQFQNNGVVDDSQLPKDRFSAERLKGVDSTLKIQPAKLEDSAVYLCASTLSRSGYQETQYFGPGTRLLVL.